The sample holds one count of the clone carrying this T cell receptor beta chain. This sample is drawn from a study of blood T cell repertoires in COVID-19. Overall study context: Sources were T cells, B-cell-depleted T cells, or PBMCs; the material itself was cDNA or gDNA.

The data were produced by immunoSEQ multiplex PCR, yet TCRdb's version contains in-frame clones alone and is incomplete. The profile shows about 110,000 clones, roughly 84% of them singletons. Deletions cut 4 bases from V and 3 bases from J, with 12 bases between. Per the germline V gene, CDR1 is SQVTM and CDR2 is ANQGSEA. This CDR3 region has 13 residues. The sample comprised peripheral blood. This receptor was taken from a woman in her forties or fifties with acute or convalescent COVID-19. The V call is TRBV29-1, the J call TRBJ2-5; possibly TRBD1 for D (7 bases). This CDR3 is CSVGGDSKETQYF. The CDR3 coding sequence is TGCAGCGTTGGGGGGGACAGCAAAGAGACCCAGTACTTC.